This T cell receptor beta chain was profiled in a study of long-term antiretroviral therapy in people with HIV. Study background: First collections came about a decade before the 2015 immediate-ART recommendation.

As to this clone: The antigen remains undetermined.

Study conclusions and caveats: When set beside controls, HIV repertoires had CDR3 length ranges that were narrower.

Runs used v3.0 of the immunoSEQ assay and were done at survey level. Measured with immunoSEQ multiplex PCR; TCRdb has only the in-frame clones, and not every one. The sample has around 25,000 clones, around 88% seen once. The CDR3 consists of 12 residues. With 4 bases removed from V and 5 bases from J, the gap between germline ends came to 9 bases. The V gene's germline CDR1 is SGHNT and CDR2 YYREEE (reference sequence). The specimen was unsorted PBMCs, collected around 4.5 years after starting antiretroviral therapy. This chain uses TRBV5-4 with TRBJ2-5; unclear D gene. This TCR came from a man aged 30-40 years with HIV. This CDR3 reads CASSRASETQYF. The CDR3 DNA is TGTGCCAGCAGCCGGGCATCCGAGACCCAGTACTTC.